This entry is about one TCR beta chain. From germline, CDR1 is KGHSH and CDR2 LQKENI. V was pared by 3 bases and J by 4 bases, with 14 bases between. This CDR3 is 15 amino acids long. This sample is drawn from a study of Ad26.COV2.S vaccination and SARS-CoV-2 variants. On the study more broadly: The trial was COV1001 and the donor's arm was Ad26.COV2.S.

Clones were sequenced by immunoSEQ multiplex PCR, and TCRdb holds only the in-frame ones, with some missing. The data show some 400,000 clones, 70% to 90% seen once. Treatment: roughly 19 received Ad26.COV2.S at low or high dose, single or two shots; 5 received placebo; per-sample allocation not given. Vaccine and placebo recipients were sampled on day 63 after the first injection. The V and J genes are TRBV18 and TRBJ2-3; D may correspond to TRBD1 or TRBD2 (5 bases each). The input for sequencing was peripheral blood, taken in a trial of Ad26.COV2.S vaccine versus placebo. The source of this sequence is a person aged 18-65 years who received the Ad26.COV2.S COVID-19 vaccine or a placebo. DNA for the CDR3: TGTGCCAGCTCACCTTCGGTCGGGGCATCAGATACGCAGTATTTT. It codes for CASSPSVGASDTQYF.